The sequence of this TCR beta chain was determined in a study of T cells in localized non-small cell lung cancer. Findings of the study overall: Researchers found a median around 50 of the top 100 tumor clones in adjacent lung. Higher T cell density in the blood was associated with longer overall survival, whereas higher adjacent-lung clonality associated with shorter survival. Sequencing covered just one tumor region, so heterogeneity cannot be ruled out.

Germline V gene sequence: CDR1 LNHDA, CDR2 SQIVND (reference sequence). V was shortened by 4 bases and J by 7 bases, with 8 bases between the two germline ends. This CDR3 has 12 amino acids. Details on this clone: Its antigen is currently unknown.

Libraries were prepared by immunoSEQ multiplex PCR; TCRdb keeps only in-frame clonotypes and omits some of them. The sample includes 72,000 or so clones, approximately 87% of them seen just once. This receptor was obtained from a male donor at least 60 years old with stage III squamous cell lung carcinoma. The V gene is TRBV19, the J gene TRBJ2-1; D perhaps matches TRBD1 (5 bases). This specimen was peripheral blood, taken before any cancer treatment. The CDR3 nucleotides read TGTGCCAGTAGTACAGGGTTGAATGAGCAGTTCTTC. The encoded protein is CASSTGLNEQFF.